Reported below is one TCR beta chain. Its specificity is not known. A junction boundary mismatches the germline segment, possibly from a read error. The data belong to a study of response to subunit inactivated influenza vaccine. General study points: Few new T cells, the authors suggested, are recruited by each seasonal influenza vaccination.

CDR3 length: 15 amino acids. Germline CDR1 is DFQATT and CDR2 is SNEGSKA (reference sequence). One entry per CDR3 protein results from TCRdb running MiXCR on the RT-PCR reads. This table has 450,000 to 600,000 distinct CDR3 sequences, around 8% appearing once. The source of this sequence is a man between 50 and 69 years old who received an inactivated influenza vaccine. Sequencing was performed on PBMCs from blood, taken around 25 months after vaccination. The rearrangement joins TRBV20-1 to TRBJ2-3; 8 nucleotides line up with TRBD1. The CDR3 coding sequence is TGCGGTGCTATTGGACAGGGCTCATACACAGATACGCAGTATTTT. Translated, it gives CGAIGQGSYTDTQYF.